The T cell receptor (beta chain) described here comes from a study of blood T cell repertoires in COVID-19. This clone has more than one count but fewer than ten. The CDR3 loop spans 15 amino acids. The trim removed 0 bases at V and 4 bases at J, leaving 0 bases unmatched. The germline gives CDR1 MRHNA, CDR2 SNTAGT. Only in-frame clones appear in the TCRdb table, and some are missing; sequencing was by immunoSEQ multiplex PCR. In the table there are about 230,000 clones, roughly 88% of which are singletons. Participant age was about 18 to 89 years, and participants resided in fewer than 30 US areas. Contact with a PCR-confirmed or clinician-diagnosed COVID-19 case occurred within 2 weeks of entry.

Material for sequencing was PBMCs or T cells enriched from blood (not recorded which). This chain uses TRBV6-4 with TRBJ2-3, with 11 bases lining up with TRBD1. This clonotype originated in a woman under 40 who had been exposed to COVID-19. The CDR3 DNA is TGTGCCAGCAGTGACTCGGGACAGGGGGCAGATACGCAGTATTTT. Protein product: CASSDSGQGADTQYF.